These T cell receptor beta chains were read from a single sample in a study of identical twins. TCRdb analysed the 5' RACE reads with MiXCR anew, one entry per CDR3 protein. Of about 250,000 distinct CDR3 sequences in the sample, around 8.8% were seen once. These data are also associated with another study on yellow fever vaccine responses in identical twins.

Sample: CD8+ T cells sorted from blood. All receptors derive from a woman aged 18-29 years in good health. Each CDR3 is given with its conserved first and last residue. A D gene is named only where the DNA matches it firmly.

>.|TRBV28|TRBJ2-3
CASSLTGSTDTQYF
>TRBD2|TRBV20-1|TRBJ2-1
CSAPDSTSGAISSYNEQFF
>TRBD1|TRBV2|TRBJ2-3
CASSRGPGDTQYF
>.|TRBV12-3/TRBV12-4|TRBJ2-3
CASSFLGEGTDTQYF
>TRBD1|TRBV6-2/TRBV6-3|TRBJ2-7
CASSYRDRAYEQYF
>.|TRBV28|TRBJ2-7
CASSYQLAYYEQYF
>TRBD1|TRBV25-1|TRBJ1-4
CASSERQGGSEKLFF
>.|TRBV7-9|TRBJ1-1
CASSLVANLNTEAFF
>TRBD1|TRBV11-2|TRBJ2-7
CASNGDLGTVLSYEQYF
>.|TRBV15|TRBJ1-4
CATSRVRETANEKLFF
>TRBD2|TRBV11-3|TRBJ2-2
CASSLEAGGRTGELFF
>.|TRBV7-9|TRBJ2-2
CASSLHLETGELFF